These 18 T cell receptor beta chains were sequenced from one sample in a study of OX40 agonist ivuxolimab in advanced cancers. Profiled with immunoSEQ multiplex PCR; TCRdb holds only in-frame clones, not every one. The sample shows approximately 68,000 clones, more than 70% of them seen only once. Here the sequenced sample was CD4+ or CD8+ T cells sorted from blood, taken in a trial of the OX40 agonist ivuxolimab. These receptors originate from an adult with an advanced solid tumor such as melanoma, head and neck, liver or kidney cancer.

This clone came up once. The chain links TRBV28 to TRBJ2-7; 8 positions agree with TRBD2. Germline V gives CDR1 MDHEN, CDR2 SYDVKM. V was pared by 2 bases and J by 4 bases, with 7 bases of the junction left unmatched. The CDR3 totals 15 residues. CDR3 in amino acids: CASSLRGGMRYEQYF. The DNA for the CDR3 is TGTGCCAGCAGTTTACGGGGGGGTATGAGATACGAGCAGTACTTC.

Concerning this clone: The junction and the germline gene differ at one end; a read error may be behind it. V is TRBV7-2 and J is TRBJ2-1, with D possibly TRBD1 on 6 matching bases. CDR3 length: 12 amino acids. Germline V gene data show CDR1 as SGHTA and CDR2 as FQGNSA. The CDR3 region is CASSRDTLLSIF. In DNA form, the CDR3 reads TGTGCCAGCAGTAGGGACACCTTATTATCGATCTTC.

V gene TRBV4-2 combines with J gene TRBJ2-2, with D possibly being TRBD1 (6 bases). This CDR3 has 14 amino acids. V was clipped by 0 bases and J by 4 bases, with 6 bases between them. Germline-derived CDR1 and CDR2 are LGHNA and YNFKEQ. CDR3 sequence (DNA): TGTGCCAGCAGCCAAGAAGGGGGCACCGGGGAGCTGTTTTTT. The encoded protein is CASSQEGGTGELFF.

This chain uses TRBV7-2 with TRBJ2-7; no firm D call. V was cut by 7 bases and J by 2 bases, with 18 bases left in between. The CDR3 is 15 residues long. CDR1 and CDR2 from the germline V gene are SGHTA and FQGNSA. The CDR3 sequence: CASTPSPGTTYEQYF. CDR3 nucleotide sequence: TGTGCCAGCACCCCCTCCCCGGGCACAACCTACGAGCAGTACTTC.

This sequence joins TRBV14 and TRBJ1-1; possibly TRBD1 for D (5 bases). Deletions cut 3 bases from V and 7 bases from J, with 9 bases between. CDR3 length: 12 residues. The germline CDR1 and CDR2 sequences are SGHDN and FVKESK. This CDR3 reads CASSQDTLEAFF. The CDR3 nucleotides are TGTGCCAGCAGCCAGGACACTCTTGAAGCTTTCTTT.

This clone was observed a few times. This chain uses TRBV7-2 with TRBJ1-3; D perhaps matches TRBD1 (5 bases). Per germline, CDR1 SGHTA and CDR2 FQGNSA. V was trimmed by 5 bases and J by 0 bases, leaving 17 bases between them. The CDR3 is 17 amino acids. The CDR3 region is CASSAYLGESSGNTIYF. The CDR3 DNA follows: TGTGCCAGCAGCGCTTATCTAGGGGAAAGCTCTGGAAACACCATATATTTT.

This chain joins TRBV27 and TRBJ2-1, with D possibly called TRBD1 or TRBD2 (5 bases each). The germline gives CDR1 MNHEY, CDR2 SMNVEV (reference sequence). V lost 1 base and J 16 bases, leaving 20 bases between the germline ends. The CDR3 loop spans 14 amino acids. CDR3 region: CASSLYGPNSGPFF. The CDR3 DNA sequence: TGTGCCAGCAGTTTATATGGCCCGAATTCGGGACCCTTCTTC.

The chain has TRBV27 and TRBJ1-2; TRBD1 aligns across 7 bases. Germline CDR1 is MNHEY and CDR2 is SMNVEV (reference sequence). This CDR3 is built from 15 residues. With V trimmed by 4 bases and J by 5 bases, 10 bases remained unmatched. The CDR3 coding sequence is TGTGCCAGCAGTTCCTCCGACAGGGTGTGGTATGGCTACACCTTC. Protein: CASSSSDRVWYGYTF.

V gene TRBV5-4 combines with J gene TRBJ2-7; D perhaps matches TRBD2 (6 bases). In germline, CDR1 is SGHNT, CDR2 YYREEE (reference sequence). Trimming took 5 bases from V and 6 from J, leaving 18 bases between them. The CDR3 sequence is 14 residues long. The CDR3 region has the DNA TGTGCCAGCAGTCCCGACGCAGGGAGGCTCGAGCAGTACTTC. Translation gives CASSPDAGRLEQYF.

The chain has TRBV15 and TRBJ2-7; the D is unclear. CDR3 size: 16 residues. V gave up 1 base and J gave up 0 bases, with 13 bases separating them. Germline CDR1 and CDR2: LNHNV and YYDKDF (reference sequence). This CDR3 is CATSRVLTGSSYEQYF. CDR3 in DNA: TGTGCCACCAGCAGAGTCCTGACTGGTAGCTCCTACGAGCAGTACTTC.

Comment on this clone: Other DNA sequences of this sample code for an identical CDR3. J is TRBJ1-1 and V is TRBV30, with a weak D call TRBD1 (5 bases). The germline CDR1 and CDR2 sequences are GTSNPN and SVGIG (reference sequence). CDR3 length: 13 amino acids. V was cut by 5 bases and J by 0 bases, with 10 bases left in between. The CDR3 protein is CAWDRRMNTEAFF. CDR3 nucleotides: TGTGCCTGGGACAGACGGATGAACACTGAAGCTTTCTTT.

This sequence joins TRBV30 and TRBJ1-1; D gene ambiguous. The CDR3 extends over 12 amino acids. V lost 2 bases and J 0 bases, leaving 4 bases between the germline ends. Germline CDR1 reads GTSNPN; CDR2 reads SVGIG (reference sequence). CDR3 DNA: TGTGCCTGGAGTAAGATGAACACTGAAGCTTTCTTT. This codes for CAWSKMNTEAFF.

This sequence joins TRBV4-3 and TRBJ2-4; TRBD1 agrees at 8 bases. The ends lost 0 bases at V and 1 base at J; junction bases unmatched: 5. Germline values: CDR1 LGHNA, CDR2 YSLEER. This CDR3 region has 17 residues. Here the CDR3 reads CASSQDPTGEAKNIQYF. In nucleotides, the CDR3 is TGCGCCAGCAGCCAAGACCCGACAGGGGAGGCCAAAAACATTCAGTACTTC.

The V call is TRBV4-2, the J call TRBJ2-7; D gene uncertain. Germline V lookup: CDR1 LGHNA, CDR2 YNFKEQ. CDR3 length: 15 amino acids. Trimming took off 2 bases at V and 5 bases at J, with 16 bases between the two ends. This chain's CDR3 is CASSQHNLPWDEQYF. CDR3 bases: TGTGCCAGCAGCCAACACAACCTCCCCTGGGACGAGCAGTACTTC.

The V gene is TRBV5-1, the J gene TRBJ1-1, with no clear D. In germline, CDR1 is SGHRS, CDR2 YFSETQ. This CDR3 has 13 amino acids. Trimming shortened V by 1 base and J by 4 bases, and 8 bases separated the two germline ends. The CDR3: CASSLSQVTEAFF. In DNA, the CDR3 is TGCGCCAGCAGCTTGAGCCAGGTCACTGAAGCTTTCTTT.

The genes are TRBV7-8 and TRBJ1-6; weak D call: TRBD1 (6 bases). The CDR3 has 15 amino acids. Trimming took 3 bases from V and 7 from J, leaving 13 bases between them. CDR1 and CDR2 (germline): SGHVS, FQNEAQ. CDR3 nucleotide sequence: TGTGCCAGCAGCTTGGAGGGCAGGGGAAATTCACCCCTCCACTTT. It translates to CASSLEGRGNSPLHF.

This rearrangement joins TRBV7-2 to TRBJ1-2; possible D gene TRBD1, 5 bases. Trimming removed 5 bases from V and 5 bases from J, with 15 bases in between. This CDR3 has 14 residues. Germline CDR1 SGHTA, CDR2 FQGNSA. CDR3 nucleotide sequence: TGTGCCAGCAGCATAGGGGTCGGGGGGTATGGCTACACCTTC. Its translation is CASSIGVGGYGYTF.

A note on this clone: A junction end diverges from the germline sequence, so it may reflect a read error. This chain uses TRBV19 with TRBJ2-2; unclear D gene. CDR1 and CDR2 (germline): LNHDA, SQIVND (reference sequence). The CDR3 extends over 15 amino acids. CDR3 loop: CASNIGPANTGELFF. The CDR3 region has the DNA TGTGCCAGTAATATAGGCCCAGCGAACACCGGGGAGCTGTTTTTT.